This TCR beta chain was recorded in a study of cytomegalovirus exposure and HLA in healthy donors (dated by TCRdb to about 2017). Regarding the study in general: An earlier analysis of approximately 640 of the donors reported approximately 300 Gb of sequence data and roughly 110 million unique TCR beta sequences from about 200 million T cells. The T cell repertoires of about 700 subjects were profiled by immunosequencing and related to cytomegalovirus serostatus. Besides the first cohort of roughly 700 subjects, a separate validation cohort made up of 90 to 150 different subjects was used. The study aimed to test whether signatures of past pathogen exposure could be identified by cataloging public T cell receptors. Both class I and class II loci were covered by HLA typing, at four-digit resolution. The study combined high-throughput TCR immunosequencing, statistical association of individual TCRs with disease status, and machine learning to predict cytomegalovirus infection status. Because of strong linkage in the cohort, 5 or 6 DR-DQ haplotypes were treated as single units for association and clustering. A later analysis re-examined previously published TCR beta repertoires from roughly 720 donors and added high-resolution HLA genotyping to investigate patterns of TCR occurrence. A later genetic analysis used genome-wide SNP genotypes for 398 of the 666 donors, treating that subset as a discovery cohort. An earlier analysis of fewer than 700 of the donors applied high-throughput TCR beta sequencing to assess whether each TCR beta V gene segment acted as functional or pseudogenic. All discovery cohort repertoires had been generated on a single sequencing platform. Rather than using new phenotypic data, the later analysis identified candidate immune exposures from TCR beta sequences and from how often those sequences occurred across donors. Of the 300 to 450 genotyped donors, 80% to 90% were placed in the genetic ancestry cluster associated with self-reported Caucasian donors. Roughly 300 gigabases of sequencing data and approximately 93 million unique TCR sequences were included in an early release covering over 600 HLA-typed donors. Donor age, sex, ethnicity and CMV serostatus were compiled alongside the repertoire data. Typing coverage differed by locus: A, B, C, DRB1 and DQB1 were typed in roughly 629-630 donors, DQA1 in 522, DPA1 in around 600, and DPB1 in 450 to 490. On average, approximately 250,000 unique TCR beta nucleotide sequences were sequenced per donor among 398 genotyped donors of the cohort, with 15% to 20% of those sequences being non-productive. Findings and caveats that apply to the study as a whole: Cytomegalovirus status was reported to be diagnosed by the classifier with high specificity and sensitivity in both the original and validation cohorts. V-gene and J-gene trimming of TCR beta chains was associated with a missense DCLRE1C variant in a later genetic analysis, and the association was replicated in an independent cohort. According to the authors, the approach could potentially be generalized to other disease states and immunological phenotypes. In a later analysis, HLA-associated TCR beta chains showed more clonal expansion and lower generation probabilities than non-associated chains that were equally common. Specific HLA alleles were associated with 15,000 to 20,000 TCR beta sequences at a false discovery rate of 0.05 in a later analysis. According to a later analysis, most CMV-associated TCR beta chains appeared to be HLA-restricted, and the HLA associations seemed to be driven largely by CMV exposure. Some 16 rarely observed V segments, including chromosome 9 orphons, were excluded from the earlier analysis of about 500 of the donors because counts were too low. This cohort had only TCR beta chains sequenced, and the lack of alpha or paired-chain data limited which features could be detected. According to a later analysis, TCR association rates differed among HLA loci, with DRB1 alleles showing the most associated TCRs and HLA-C alleles showing the fewest. Because the 87-base-pair reads could not distinguish some IMGT-functional V segments, including TRBV6-2 and TRBV6-3, those segments were excluded. The sequencing pipeline was judged likely to have produced a cluster of highly shared sequence variants as a technical artifact. In an earlier analysis of over 550 of the donors, most TCR beta V segments were observed in productive rearrangements about 87% or about 30% of the time, broadly matching IMGT annotations. Linkage disequilibrium might explain the correlated functional status among segregating V segments, but an unknown experimental factor could not be excluded. The only immune exposure information available for the cohort was CMV serostatus. According to a later genetic analysis, donors in an Asian-associated ancestry cluster had fewer N-insertions in productive TCRs than the roughly 660-donor mean. A further reported finding was that TCR beta sequences accurately predicted the HLA-A and HLA-B alleles for most subjects in the first cohort. When HLA alleles, especially DR and DQ, strongly co-occurred, TCR associations were difficult to assign to individual alleles. A total of some 180 TCR beta chains were listed by the study as associated with cytomegalovirus. Across donors, most TCR sequences were observed very rarely, whereas some public TCRs were present in many individuals. A few of the identified cytomegalovirus-associated TCR beta chains were confirmed in vitro to be specific for cytomegalovirus antigens. Roughly uniform sequencing depth across donors was assumed in presence/absence analyses, although this assumption may not hold. A later analysis reported that several top co-occurrence clusters appeared linked to parvovirus B19, influenza, CMV and Epstein-Barr virus. Because HLA typing was missing for some donors at each locus, association tests included only the typed subset.

Libraries came from the immunoSEQ multiplex PCR assay. A mixture of 60 forward primers for TCR Vbeta segments and 13 reverse primers for TCR Jbeta segments was used in the multiplex PCR. The CDR3 region of rearranged TCR beta genes was amplified from genomic DNA with a multiplex PCR assay. On the Illumina HiSeq System, the amplified TCR beta libraries were sequenced as 87-base-pair reads. Processing in the source paper ran as follows. In a later analysis, some 80 million unique TCR beta chains were counted across the approximately 670 repertoires, and around 10 million of these chains were shared by at least two donors. To remove PCR and sequencing errors, raw reads were error-corrected and collapsed into unique sequences using a nearest-neighbor algorithm that merged closely related sequences. CDR3 sequences were aligned to IMGT reference sequences to assign V, D and J gene segments. For a sequence to be retained, a match of at least six nucleotides to both a V gene segment and a J gene segment was required. Rearrangements were called productive when the CDR3 lacked stop codons and stayed in frame with V and J; all others were non-productive. Following IMGT convention, CDR3 was defined as the stretch from the second conserved V-encoded cysteine to the conserved J-encoded phenylalanine. The earlier analysis of 500 to 600 of the donors excluded sequences that lacked an unambiguous match to a single V gene segment. In an earlier analysis of several hundred of the donors, V segments were called functional above 56.7% productive rearrangements and were called segregating when the between-donor standard deviation exceeded 5%. A statistical classification framework was built for diagnosing cytomegalovirus status from the catalog of TCR beta chain sequences. A later analysis assigned V and J genes by comparing TCR nucleotide sequences with IMGT/GENE-DB human TR gene sequences. A later analysis assigned CDR3 sequences and most-parsimonious VDJ recombination scenarios with the TCRdist pipeline. In a later analysis, each TCR beta chain was defined by its CDR3 amino acid sequence together with its V-gene family, and reads lacking a unique V-gene family were excluded. A later analysis removed over 500 highly shared, low-generation-probability nucleotide sequences to deal with suspected cross-contamination and a sequencing artifact. A later analysis calculated a clonal expansion index for each public chain from normalized within-repertoire ranks of inferred template counts. In a later analysis, generation probabilities were computed using a VDJ recombination model fitted to out-of-frame rearrangements, and the results were checked against IGoR. A later analysis scored TCR-TCR, TCR-HLA and TCR-CMV co-occurrence with hypergeometric tests, applying a repertoire-size bias correction to TCR pairs. To estimate false discovery rates, a later analysis permuted the HLA or CMV assignments 20 times. In a later analysis, co-occurring TCRs were grouped with DBSCAN, and TCRdist sequence similarity was added when clustering was performed within HLA-allele-positive subsets. Co-occurrence clustering excluded repertoires with fewer than 30,000 or more than 120,000 public chains, plus five with anomalous nucleotide sharing. Imported from immuneACCESS, the table was reduced by TCRdb to in-frame sequences with V and J called. These copies leave out some clones; in studies compared against another copy, an unresolved V gene accounts for under half, and the cause of the remainder is not known. Clone size and the V and J calls come from that table; the DNA yielded D and trimming. The table for this sample lists 75,000 to 90,000 clones; around 9.1% of them were counted only once. Clones ranked in the top ten supply more than 20% of the sample.

The cohort comprised 670 or so healthy bone marrow donors. Cohort members were all nominally healthy when sampled, although unrecorded immune exposures were likely present. The donor was CMV seropositive and was included in the group of about 290 seropositive cohort members. Every donor gave a peripheral blood sample, and the peripheral blood mononuclear cells from that sample were used for TCR beta sequencing. Genomic DNA extraction from the blood cell samples was performed with the Qiagen DNeasy Blood Extraction Kit. Comment on this clone: The antigen it recognizes is unknown. The record has no base qualities; no much larger clone is one base away.

Reading from cysteine to phenylalanine, the CDR3 counts 12 amino acids. CDR3 DNA is the only sequence kept; it has 36 bases, read in frame from the first base. Taken from the germline V gene, the CDR1 and CDR2 loops are MNHEY and SVGAGI. V loses 6 bases, J loses 9 bases, and the germline ends lie 13 bases apart. The chain employs TRBV6-5 and TRBJ2-3, and possibly TRBD2, on 6 matching bases. Material for sequencing was PBMCs. This receptor was identified in a man between 60 and 70 years old in good health and CMV-seropositive. The CDR3 region reads CASRRNGGTQYF. The nucleotide sequence reads TGTGCCAGCAGGCGGAATGGGGGGACGCAGTATTTT.